This T cell receptor beta chain stems from a study of cytomegalovirus exposure and HLA in healthy donors. J was trimmed by 3 bases and V by 4 bases; bases with no gene match: 9. In germline, CDR1 is SGHDT, CDR2 YYEEEE. The CDR3 has 17 amino acids. TCRdb's copy holds only in-frame clones and misses some; the assay was immunoSEQ multiplex PCR. This sample has about 330,000 clones, with 86% found just once. This receptor was identified in a young woman in good health and CMV-seronegative. The rearrangement joins TRBV5-6 to TRBJ2-1; the match to TRBD2 covers 11 bases. The sample was PBMCs. CDR3 in amino acids: CASSRRGGLAVYNEQFF. The CDR3 DNA sequence: TGTGCCAGCAGCCGCCGGGGGGGACTAGCGGTCTACAATGAGCAGTTCTTC.